Listed here are 25 T cell receptor beta chains from one sample, sequenced in a study of prognosis after radiotherapy for stage I lung cancer. The study amplified the TCR beta CDR3 region from genomic DNA. This amplification was carried out by two rounds of multiplex PCR. During first-round PCR, primers specific to each TRBV and TRBJ gene were used. Using its own MiXCR run on the multiplex PCR reads, TCRdb lists one record per CDR3 protein. The table shows some 10,000 distinct CDR3 sequences, with under 45% occurring only once. Sequencing used PBMCs, obtained before or after stereotactic body radiation therapy (not recorded which). These receptors all come from a donor aged 50 or older with non-small cell lung cancer.

The chain's CDR3 is CARKLYGTSGSQGGTDTQYF. CDR3 DNA: TGTGCCAGAAAGCTTTACGGGACTAGCGGTTCCCAGGGAGGCACAGATACGCAGTATTTT. J is TRBJ2-3 and V is TRBV6-1; TRBD2 matches at 11 bases. The V gene's germline CDR1 is MNHNS and CDR2 SASEGT. CDR3 length: 20 residues. The trim removed 9 bases at V and 1 base at J, leaving 21 bases unmatched.

This clonotype has more than one count but fewer than ten. A read error may be the cause here, since a much bigger clone is one base away. The genes are TRBV29-1 and TRBJ2-7, with 9 bases identical to TRBD2. The length of the CDR3 is 15 residues. CDR1 SQVTM and CDR2 ANQGSEA come from the germline V gene. The CDR3 DNA sequence: TGCAGCGTTGCAGGAGTCGCGGGAGGGCTTTACGGGCAGTACTTC. Protein: CSVAGVAGGLYGQYF.

This clonotype was observed at least ten times. The rearrangement joins TRBV7-9 to TRBJ2-1, with 9 bases fitting TRBD2. The CDR3 consists of 15 residues. The germline V gene encodes CDR1 SEHNR and CDR2 FQNEAQ (reference sequence). V gave up 1 base and J gave up 4 bases; unmatched junction bases: 2. CDR3 bases: TGTGCCAGCAGCTTAGTGGCGGGAGGGTACAATGAGCAGTTCTTC. Translating gives CASSLVAGGYNEQFF.

This clonotype is judged medium-sized. The chain combines TRBV30 with TRBJ1-5; TRBD1 agrees at 7 bases. The germline CDR1 and CDR2 sequences are GTSNPN and SVGIG (reference sequence). This CDR3 has 13 residues. With 1 base clipped from V and 4 bases from J, the junction kept 1 base outside the gene matches. The CDR3 DNA follows: TGTGCCTGGAGTGCACAGGGGAATCAGCCCCAGCATTTT. Protein: CAWSAQGNQPQHF.

This clonotype came up many times. DNA for the CDR3: TGTGCCAGCTCACCATCGACGGGTCGGCACACTGAAGCTTTCTTT. Translated, it gives CASSPSTGRHTEAFF. The chain carries TRBV18 and TRBJ1-1; D is uncertain. The CDR3 loop spans 15 amino acids. Germline-derived CDR1 and CDR2 are KGHSH and LQKENI. Trimming stripped 2 bases from V and 3 bases from J, with 13 bases between.

This clonotype was recorded once. V gene TRBV6-1 combines with J gene TRBJ1-3; tentatively, D is TRBD1 (5 bases). CDR3 size: 15 residues. Germline V lookup: CDR1 MNHNS, CDR2 SASEGT. The V end lost 5 bases, the J end lost 4 bases, and 15 bases lay between the germline ends. The DNA for the CDR3 is TGTGCCAGCAGTCCCTTAGGGGAACGAGGAAACACCATATATTTT. It yields the protein CASSPLGERGNTIYF.

This clonotype has only a few counts. This likely stems from a read error, as it lies one base from a far larger clone. This chain links TRBV2 with TRBJ2-1; D call uncertain. The CDR3 consists of 13 residues. Germline V lookup: CDR1 SNHLY, CDR2 FYNNEI. Trimming took off 10 bases at V and 5 bases at J, with 15 bases between the two ends. The CDR3 bases are TGTGCCAACAGCCCCGGCAGTAACAATGAGCAGTTCTTC. It is translated as CANSPGSNNEQFF. Filled out from reference TRBV2 and TRBJ2-1, the complete variable domain reads EPEVTQTPSHQVTQMGQEVILRCVPISNHLYFYWYRQILGQKVEFLVSFYNNEISEKSEIFDDQFSVERPDGSNFTLKIRSTKLEDSAMYFCANSPGSNNEQFFGPGTRLTVL.

V and J are TRBV20-1 and TRBJ2-2; 8 positions agree with TRBD2. CDR3 length: 17 amino acids. The germline gives CDR1 DFQATT, CDR2 SNEGSKA (reference sequence). V lost 0 bases and J lost 2; bases outside the gene matches: 8. The CDR3 region has the DNA TGCAGTGCTAGAGACCCCCGGGGGGGCCCCAACACCGGGGAGCTGTTTTTT. Translating it yields CSARDPRGGPNTGELFF.

This clonotype appeared many times. The V call is TRBV7-9, the J call TRBJ2-5; 12 bases map to TRBD2. Germline assignment: CDR1 SEHNR and CDR2 FQNEAQ (reference sequence). The CDR3 is made up of 14 amino acids. Trimming at V came to 5 bases and at J to 3 bases, leaving 1 base not matched to a gene. The CDR3 nucleotides read TGTGCCAGCAGCCGGACTAGCGGGAAAGAGACCCAGTACTTC. Protein product: CASSRTSGKETQYF.

Regarding this clonotype: The junction and the germline gene differ at one end; a read error may be behind it. V and J are TRBV6-5 and TRBJ2-2; 9 bases align to TRBD1. In germline, CDR1 is MNHEY, CDR2 SVGAGI. This CDR3 comprises 16 residues. The DNA of the CDR3 is TGTGCCAGCAGTTACTCCGGGACAGGGAATGGCGGGGAGCAGTTTTTT. It is translated as CASSYSGTGNGGEQFF.

This clonotype was counted ten times or more. The CDR3 region is CAISDTSYEQYF. The CDR3 DNA reads as TGTGCCATCAGTGACACCTCCTACGAGCAGTACTTC. The rearrangement links TRBV10-3 to TRBJ2-7, with D uncertain. Germline V gene lookup returns CDR1 ENHRY and CDR2 SYGVKD. V dropped 3 bases and J dropped 0 bases, with 3 bases sitting between them. The CDR3 covers 12 residues.

The chain is built from TRBV19 and TRBJ2-1, with 7 bases fitting TRBD2. The CDR3 totals 16 residues. V shed 3 bases and J 2 bases; nucleotides not matched to a gene: 7. Germline lookup yields CDR1 LNHDA and CDR2 SQIVND (reference sequence). The DNA for the CDR3 is TGTGCCAGTAGTATCGTGGTGGGGGGGACCTACAATGAGCAGTTCTTC. Its protein product is CASSIVVGGTYNEQFF.

This clonotype rates as medium-sized. The chain is built from TRBV11-3 and TRBJ2-7, with 8 bases that match TRBD1. The germline CDR1 and CDR2 sequences are SGHNT and YENEEA. The CDR3 runs 17 residues. After removal of 0 bases from V and 3 bases from J, the junction contained 10 bases not matched to a gene. The CDR3 is CASSLDRLGQVDYEQYF. The CDR3 DNA follows: TGTGCCAGCAGCTTAGATCGCCTGGGACAGGTCGACTACGAGCAGTACTTC.

This clonotype has ten or more counts. The chain carries TRBV5-1 and TRBJ1-4; D possibly corresponds to TRBD1 (5 bases). Germline lookup yields CDR1 SGHRS and CDR2 YFSETQ. The CDR3 has 15 amino acids. V lost 3 bases and J 0 bases, leaving 9 bases between the germline ends. CDR3 nucleotides: TGCGCCAGCAGCTCCGGGGGTGCAACTAATGAAAAACTGTTTTTT. Protein: CASSSGGATNEKLFF.

This rearrangement joins TRBV13 to TRBJ2-5; D possibly uses TRBD1 or TRBD2 (5 bases each). V lost 4 bases and J 6 bases, leaving 12 bases between the germline ends. CDR1 is PRHDT and CDR2 is FYEKMQ in the germline V gene (reference sequence). The CDR3 loop spans 13 amino acids. In DNA, the CDR3 is TGTGCCAGCAGCTCAAGGGACCCCAAGACCCAGTACTTC. Translated: CASSSRDPKTQYF. Using reference TRBV13 and TRBJ2-5 for the parts outside the CDR3, the full variable domain is AAGVIQSPRHLIKEKRETATLKCYPIPRHDTVYWYQQGPGQDPQFLISFYEKMQSDKGSIPDRFSAQQFSDYHSELNMSSLELGDSALYFCASSSRDPKTQYFGPGTRLLVL.

The chain uses TRBV6-1 and TRBJ2-1; 10 bases agree with TRBD2. The CDR3 runs to 14 residues. After removal of 5 bases from V and 4 bases from J, the junction contained 2 bases not matched to a gene. CDR1 MNHNS and CDR2 SASEGT come from the germline V gene. This chain's CDR3 is CASSPGLAYNEQFF. CDR3 bases: TGTGCCAGCAGTCCGGGACTAGCGTACAATGAGCAGTTCTTC.

At least ten counts were recorded for this clonotype. The rearrangement joins TRBV9 to TRBJ1-2, with D perhaps TRBD1 (5 bases). V was pared by 3 bases and J by 5 bases, with 11 bases between. Germline values: CDR1 SGDLS, CDR2 YYNGEE. This CDR3 contains 13 residues. The CDR3: CASSEGLLYGYTF. CDR3 coding DNA: TGTGCCAGCAGCGAGGGACTCCTTTATGGCTACACCTTC.

V gene TRBV5-4 combines with J gene TRBJ1-3; D uncertain. This CDR3 contains 15 residues. Trimming removed 4 bases from V and 2 bases from J, with 13 bases in between. Per the germline V gene, CDR1 is SGHNT and CDR2 is YYREEE (reference sequence). As DNA, the CDR3 is TGTGCCAGCAGCAACGGACTAGGCGCTGGAAACACCATATATTTT. Translation gives CASSNGLGAGNTIYF.

This clonotype was observed many times. The chain joins TRBV5-6 to TRBJ2-1, with 10 bases aligning to TRBD1. CDR1 is SGHDT and CDR2 is YYEEEE in the germline V gene. The CDR3 runs to 16 residues. J gave up 5 bases and V 3 bases, and 8 bases lay outside the gene matches. For the CDR3, the DNA is TGTGCCAGCAGCTGGAGGAGGACAGGGGGAAACAATGAGCAGTTCTTC. This encodes CASSWRRTGGNNEQFF.

This clonotype was seen many times. The chain has TRBV5-1 and TRBJ1-1; D gene uncertain. CDR1 and CDR2 (germline): SGHRS, YFSETQ. Trimming took 0 bases from V and 8 from J, leaving 11 bases between them. This CDR3 has 13 amino acids. CDR3: CASSLVGHSEAFF. The CDR3 nucleotides are TGCGCCAGCAGCTTGGTTGGCCATTCCGAAGCTTTCTTT.

This clonotype has a single count. A read error likely explains this, since a far larger clone differs by one base. The V and J genes are TRBV7-8 and TRBJ2-3; D may be TRBD2 (6 bases). Looked up from germline, CDR1 is SGHVS and CDR2 is FQNEAQ. The CDR3 sequence is 14 residues long. Here the CDR3 reads CASSLPAAGATQNF. DNA for the CDR3: TGTGCCAGCAGCTTACCGGCAGCGGGCGCTACGCAGAATTTT.

Comments on this clonotype: This likely comes from a read error, as the CDR3 has no conserved phenylalanine or tryptophan at its end. The rearrangement links TRBV6-4 to TRBJ1-2; 8 nucleotides line up with TRBD1. The germline V gene encodes CDR1 MRHNA and CDR2 SNTAGT. This CDR3 is 15 amino acids long. J lost 8 bases, V lost 5 bases, and 13 bases had no gene match. The CDR3 sequence: CASSTRTGTAWGYTS. The CDR3 DNA is TGTGCCAGCAGTACCCGGACAGGGACAGCTTGGGGCTACACCTCT.

The sample holds many counts of this clonotype. V and J are TRBV6-5 and TRBJ1-1, with 8 bases aligning to TRBD1. Looked up from germline, CDR1 is MNHEY and CDR2 is SVGAGI. Trimming took 0 bases from V and 2 from J; bases not matched to a gene: 5. This CDR3 region has 16 residues. Here the CDR3 DNA reads TGTGCCAGCAGTTACTCTCAGACAGGGGCAAACACTGAAGCTTTCTTT. Its translation: CASSYSQTGANTEAFF.

This clonotype has at least ten counts. The V and J genes are TRBV28 and TRBJ2-1; 15 bases fit TRBD2. This CDR3 contains 14 residues. Losses at the gene ends were 7 bases for V and 9 bases for J; bases not matched to a gene: 4. Germline lookup yields CDR1 MDHEN and CDR2 SYDVKM. The CDR3 here is CASTSGLAGGEQFF. The CDR3 DNA sequence: TGTGCCAGCACGTCGGGACTAGCGGGGGGTGAGCAGTTCTTC.

The gene calls are TRBV27 and TRBJ2-7; D remains unclear. V lost 2 bases, J lost 2 bases, and 10 bases lay in between. CDR3 length: 14 amino acids. Germline V gene lookup returns CDR1 MNHEY and CDR2 SMNVEV (reference sequence). CDR3 DNA sequence: TGTGCCAGCAGTTTAGACCCCTCGGCCTACGAGCAGTACTTC. Its translation: CASSLDPSAYEQYF.